Detailed here is one T cell receptor (beta chain). Its cognate antigen is unknown. The V gene end was trimmed by 5 bases and the J gene end by 0 bases; junction bases not matched to a gene: 7. This CDR3 has 16 amino acids. In germline, CDR1 is SEHNR, CDR2 FQNEAQ (reference sequence). The source of the sample is a study of cytomegalovirus exposure and HLA in healthy donors. Findings of the study overall: TCR beta V- and J-gene trimming, according to a later analysis, was linked to a missense DCLRE1C variant. A later analysis associated 15,000 or so TCR beta sequences with HLA alleles at a 0.05 false discovery rate. Researchers counted 180 or so TCR beta chains as cytomegalovirus-associated. Most of the CMV-associated TCR beta chains (in a later analysis) appeared to be HLA-restricted.

Both 60 Vbeta primers and 13 Jbeta primers went into the PCR. Profiled with immunoSEQ multiplex PCR; TCRdb holds only in-frame clones, not every one. The sample's table shows about 88,000 clones. The sequence came from a girl aged 5-17 years in good health and CMV-seropositive. Material for sequencing was PBMCs. The rearrangement uses TRBV7-9 and TRBJ1-5; 7 bases match TRBD1. CDR3 sequence: CASSHETGASNQPQHF. The CDR3 DNA follows: TGTGCCAGCAGCCACGAAACAGGGGCTAGCAATCAGCCCCAGCATTTT. The full variable domain, its missing parts supplied by reference TRBV7-9 and TRBJ1-5, is DTGVSQNPRHKITKRGQNVTFRCDPISEHNRLYWYRQTLGQGPEFLTYFQNEAQLEKSRLLSDRFSAERPKGSFSTLEIQRTEQGDSAMYLCASSHETGASNQPQHFGDGTRLSIL.